This is a list of T cell receptor beta chains from one sample in a study of pediatric ulcerative colitis. Repertoires were generated with immunoSEQ multiplex PCR, while TCRdb's copy carries only in-frame clones and drops some. The table shows 57,000 or so clones, with over 80% occurring only once. Sequencing used blood. These receptors originate from a boy between 10 and 17 years old who was a control in a study of pediatric ulcerative colitis. Both conserved end residues are part of each CDR3. A D gene is named only where the DNA matches it firmly. Expanded clones get a size class; other rows say once, few or many, or leave the size out.

. TRBJ2-1 TRBD2 TRBV4-2 TGTGCCAGCAGCGCCACTAGCGGGGTACACAATGAGCAGTTCTTC CASSATSGVHNEQFF
. TRBJ2-1 TRBD2 TRBV7-2 TGTGCCAGCAGCGCCGGACTAGTCCTATACAATGAGCAGTTCTTC CASSAGLVLYNEQFF
. TRBJ2-5 TRBD2 TRBV11-2 TGTGCCACCCGGGGACTAGCGGGAGGTGACAAGGAGACCCAGTACTTC CATRGLAGGDKETQYF
. TRBJ2-7 TRBD2 TRBV19 TGTGCCAGTAGTTCGGGACTAGCGGGGACCTACGAGCAGTACTTC CASSSGLAGTYEQYF
. TRBJ2-1 TRBD2 TRBV5-1 TGCGCCAGCAGCAAGCGGGAGGGGAGCAATGAGCAGTTCTTC CASSKREGSNEQFF
. TRBJ1-5 TRBD1 TRBV9 TGTGCCAGCAGCGGAGGGACAGGGAGCAATCAGCCCCAGCATTTT CASSGGTGSNQPQHF
. TRBJ2-7 . TRBV30 TGTGCCTGGAGTGTAAGCCAGGTACTCTACGAGCAGTACTTC CAWSVSQVLYEQYF
. TRBJ1-2 TRBD1 TRBV2 TGTGCCAGCAGTGTAAGACAGGGGGCTAACTATGGCTACACCTTC CASSVRQGANYGYTF
. TRBJ2-3 . TRBV5-1 TGCGCCAGCAGCTTGCAGATCGGAGATACGCAGTATTTT CASSLQIGDTQYF
. TRBJ1-5 . TRBV7-2 TGTGCCAGCAACCAGGGTTTCAATCAGCCCCAGCATTTT CASNQGFNQPQHF
. TRBJ1-1 . TRBV29-1 TGCAGCGTTGTAAGCGGGGAAGCTTTCTTT CSVVSGEAFF
once TRBJ2-7 TRBD1 TRBV18 TGTGCCAGCTCACCACCAGGGGGCAACGAGCAGTACTTC CASSPPGGNEQYF
. TRBJ1-1 . TRBV28 TGTGCCAGCAGTTTAACGAGCGACACTGAAGCTTTCTTT CASSLTSDTEAFF
. TRBJ2-1 . TRBV5-1 TGCGCCAGCAGCTTGGCGTACAGTAAACTAACGGGGAATGAGCAGTTCTTC CASSLAYSKLTGNEQFF
. TRBJ1-1 . TRBV5-1 TGCGCCAGCAGCTTGGAACAGGGAGTATGGAACACTGAAGCTTTCTTT CASSLEQGVWNTEAFF
. TRBJ2-7 TRBD2 TRBV5-6 TGTGCCAGCAGCTCCAGCGGGGCTCCCTACGAGCAGTACTTC CASSSSGAPYEQYF
. TRBJ2-7 TRBD1 TRBV6-5 TGTGCCACCAGAGCAGGGGGCGGGGAGCAGTACTTC CATRAGGGEQYF
. TRBJ1-2 . TRBV27 TGTGCCAGCAGTTTAGGTCAGGGGATATATGGCTACACCTTC CASSLGQGIYGYTF
. TRBJ2-2 TRBD1 TRBV27 TGTGCCAGCAGAAGGGGGCCGAACACCGGGGAGCTGTTTTTT CASRRGPNTGELFF
. TRBJ2-2 . TRBV5-1 TGCGCCAGGATGCGAGGGGCCCTCGAAGGGGAGCTGTTTTTT CARMRGALEGELFF
. TRBJ2-3 TRBD2 TRBV4-1 TGCGCCAGCAGCCAATTTCACACTAGCGGAGACACAGATACGCAGTATTTT CASSQFHTSGDTDTQYF
. TRBJ1-1 . TRBV5-5 TGTGCCAGCAGCTTGTTTCTGGGTGGTGGTACTGAAGCTTTCTTT CASSLFLGGGTEAFF
few TRBJ2-2 TRBD1 TRBV4-1 TGCGCCAGCAGCCAATGGACAGGGAGCACCGGGGAGCTGTTTTTT CASSQWTGSTGELFF
. TRBJ1-5 . TRBV4-2 TGTGCCAGCAGCCAGGGCCTGGACGGGAATCTGTGGCCCCAGCATTTT CASSQGLDGNLWPQHF
. TRBJ2-1 TRBD1 TRBV6-6 TGTGCCAGCAGTGCGCGGGACAGGGGGTCGGGGCAGTTCTTC CASSARDRGSGQFF
. TRBJ1-1 TRBD1 TRBV11-2 TGTGCCAGCAGTTCGACCTCCGGGACAGGGCACCAAGCTTTCTTT CASSSTSGTGHQAFF
. TRBJ2-3 . TRBV6-5 TGTGCCAGCGGAGAGACCCCCTCAACAGATACGCAGTATTTT CASGETPSTDTQYF
once TRBJ2-5 TRBD1 TRBV4-2 TGTGCCAGCAGCCAAGAGGGGACAGTCCAAGAGACCCAGTACTTC CASSQEGTVQETQYF
. TRBJ2-2 . TRBV5-1 TGCGCCAGCACCCGGAGGGCGGATAAGTCCGGGGAGCTGTTTTTT CASTRRADKSGELFF
once TRBJ1-1 TRBD1 TRBV9 TGTGCCAGCAGCGATTGGCCAGTCTTTGAGGGGGCCACTGAAGCTTTCTTT CASSDWPVFEGATEAFF
. TRBJ1-5 . TRBV19 TGTGCCAGTAGTAAAAGTCCCAATCAGCCCCAGCATTTT CASSKSPNQPQHF
. TRBJ2-3 . TRBV5-1 TGCGCCAGCAGCCCCTCGTTAGCAGCCAATACGCAGTATTTT CASSPSLAANTQYF
. TRBJ2-3 TRBD2 TRBV11-2 TGTGCCAGCAGCTTAGACCCTAGCGGGGGCCCCGTTGGGCAGTATTTT CASSLDPSGGPVGQYF
. TRBJ2-5 . TRBV10-2 TGCGCCAGCAGTGACCTAGCTCTGCAAGAGACCCAGTACTTC CASSDLALQETQYF
. TRBJ1-1 . TRBV7-9 TGTGCCAGCAGCTTATATGGGGGTGAAGCTTTCTTT CASSLYGGEAFF
. TRBJ2-5 TRBD2 TRBV7-2 TGTGCCAGCAGCCCCAGGACTAGCGGGTCTACAACGACCCAGTACTTC CASSPRTSGSTTTQYF
. TRBJ2-7 . TRBV27 TGTGCCAGCAGTTCGGGGGGACAGATATACGAGCAGTACTTC CASSSGGQIYEQYF
. TRBJ1-3 . TRBV5-8 TGTGCCAGCAGCTTCGGGGGGCCTCTTGGAAACACCATATATTTT CASSFGGPLGNTIYF
. TRBJ2-2 TRBD2 TRBV6-6 TGTGCCAGCGGGGGGACTAGCGGGAGGGGCACCGGGGAGCTGTTTTTT CASGGTSGRGTGELFF
. TRBJ2-7 . TRBV30 TGTGCCTGGAGTGTATCTTACGAGCAGTACTTC CAWSVSYEQYF
once TRBJ2-7 . TRBV28 TGTGCCAGCAGTTTATTCTTCCAGGGCGGGGACGAGCAGTACTTC CASSLFFQGGDEQYF
. TRBJ2-7 TRBD2 TRBV19 TGTGCCAGTAGTATCCTAGCGGGGGTCCCCTCCTACGAGCAGTACTTC CASSILAGVPSYEQYF
. TRBJ1-5 TRBD1 TRBV6-1 TGTGCCAGCAGTGAAGGGACAGGGGAATATCAGCCCCAGCATTTT CASSEGTGEYQPQHF
. TRBJ2-7 TRBD1 TRBV25-1 TGTGCCAGCAGTGAGCCAGGGGGTGGGTCCTACGAGCAGTACTTC CASSEPGGGSYEQYF
few TRBJ1-3 . TRBV2 TGTGCCAGCAGTGAAAGATTCGGAAACACCATATATTTT CASSERFGNTIYF
. TRBJ2-1 TRBD2 TRBV7-3 TGTGCCAGCAGCCCCAACGGACTAGCGGACTATAGAGAGCAGTTCTTC CASSPNGLADYREQFF